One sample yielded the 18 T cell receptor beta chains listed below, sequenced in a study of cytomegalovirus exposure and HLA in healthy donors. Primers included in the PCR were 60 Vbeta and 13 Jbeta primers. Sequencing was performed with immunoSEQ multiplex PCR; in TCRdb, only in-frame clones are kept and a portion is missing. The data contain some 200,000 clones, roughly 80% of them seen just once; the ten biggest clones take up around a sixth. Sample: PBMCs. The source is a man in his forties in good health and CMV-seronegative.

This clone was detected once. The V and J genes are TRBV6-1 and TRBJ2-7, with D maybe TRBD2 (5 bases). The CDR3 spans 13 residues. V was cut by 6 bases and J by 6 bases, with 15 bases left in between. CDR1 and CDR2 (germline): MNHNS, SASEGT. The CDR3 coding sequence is TGTGCCAGCAGGACCCTCGAGGAGGCCGAGCAGTACTTC. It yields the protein CASRTLEEAEQYF.

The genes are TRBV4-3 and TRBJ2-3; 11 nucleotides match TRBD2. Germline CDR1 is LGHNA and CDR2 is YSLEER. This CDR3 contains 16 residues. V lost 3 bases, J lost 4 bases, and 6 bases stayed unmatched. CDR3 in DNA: TGCGCCAGCAGCCAGGATAGCGGGGGGGCCTCAGATACGCAGTATTTT. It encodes CASSQDSGGASDTQYF.

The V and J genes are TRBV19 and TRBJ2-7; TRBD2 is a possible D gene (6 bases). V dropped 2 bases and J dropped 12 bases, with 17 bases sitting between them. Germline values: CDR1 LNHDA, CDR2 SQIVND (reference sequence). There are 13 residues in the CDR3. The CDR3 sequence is CASSIYEGGRAYF. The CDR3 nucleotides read TGTGCCAGTAGTATATATGAGGGAGGACGAGCGTACTTC.

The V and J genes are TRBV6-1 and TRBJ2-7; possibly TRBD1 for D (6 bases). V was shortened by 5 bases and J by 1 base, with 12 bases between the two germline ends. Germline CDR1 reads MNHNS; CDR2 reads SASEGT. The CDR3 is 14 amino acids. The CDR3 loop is CASSNRDNSYEQYF. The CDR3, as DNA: TGTGCCAGCAGTAACAGGGATAATTCCTACGAGCAGTACTTC.

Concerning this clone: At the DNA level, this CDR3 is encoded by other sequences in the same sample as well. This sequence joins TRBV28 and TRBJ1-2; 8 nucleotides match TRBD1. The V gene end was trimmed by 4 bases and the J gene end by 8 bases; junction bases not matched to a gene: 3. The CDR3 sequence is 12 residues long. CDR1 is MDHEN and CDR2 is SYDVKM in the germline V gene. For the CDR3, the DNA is TGTGCCAGCAGTTCCAGGGGGCTGGGCTACACCTTC. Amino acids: CASSSRGLGYTF.

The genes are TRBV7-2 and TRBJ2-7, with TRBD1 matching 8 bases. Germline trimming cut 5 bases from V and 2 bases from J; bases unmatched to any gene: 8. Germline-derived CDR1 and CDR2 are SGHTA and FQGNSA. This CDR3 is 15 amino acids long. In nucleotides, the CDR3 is TGTGCCAGCAGCGGGACAGGTCTTGGGGCCTACGAGCAGTACTTC. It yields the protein CASSGTGLGAYEQYF. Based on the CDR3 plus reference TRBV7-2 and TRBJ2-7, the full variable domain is GAGVSQSPSNKVTEKGKDVELRCDPISGHTALYWYRQSLGQGLEFLIYFQGNSAPDKSGLPSDRFSAERTGGSVSTLTIQRTQQEDSAVYLCASSGTGLGAYEQYFGPGTRLTVT.

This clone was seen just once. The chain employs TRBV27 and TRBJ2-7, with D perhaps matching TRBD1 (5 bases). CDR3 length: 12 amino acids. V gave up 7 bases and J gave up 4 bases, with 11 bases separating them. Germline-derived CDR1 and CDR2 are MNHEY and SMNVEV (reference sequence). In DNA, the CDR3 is TGTGCCAGCAAAGGGGCTCTATACGAGCAGTACTTC. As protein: CASKGALYEQYF.

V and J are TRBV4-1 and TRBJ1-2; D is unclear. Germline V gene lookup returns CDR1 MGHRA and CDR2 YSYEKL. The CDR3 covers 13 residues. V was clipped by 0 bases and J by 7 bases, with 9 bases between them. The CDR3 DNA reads TGCGCCAGCAGCCAAGATCAGCGGGGTGGCTACACCTTC. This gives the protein CASSQDQRGGYTF.

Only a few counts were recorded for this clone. The CDR3 DNA follows: TGTGCCAGCAGCGCCGGGACCTTTGGGGGGAGGGGTACTGAAGCTTTCTTT. It is translated as CASSAGTFGGRGTEAFF. This sequence joins TRBV13 and TRBJ1-1; D might be TRBD1 (5 bases). The CDR3 extends over 17 amino acids. V was shortened by 5 bases and J by 5 bases, with 24 bases between the two germline ends. The germline V gene encodes CDR1 PRHDT and CDR2 FYEKMQ (reference sequence).

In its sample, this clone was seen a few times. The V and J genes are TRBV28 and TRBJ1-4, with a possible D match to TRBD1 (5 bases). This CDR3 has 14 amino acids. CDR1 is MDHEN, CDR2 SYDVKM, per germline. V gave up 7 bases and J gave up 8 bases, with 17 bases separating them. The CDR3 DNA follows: TGTGCCAGCACCCGGGGGGGGAGTGCCGAAAAACTGTTTTTT. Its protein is CASTRGGSAEKLFF.

DNA for the CDR3: TGTGCCAGCAGCTTAGTAGGAGGAGCCCAAGAGACCCAGTACTTC. Its protein product is CASSLVGGAQETQYF. The chain uses TRBV11-2 and TRBJ2-5; possible D gene TRBD2, 5 bases. Germline CDR1 reads SGHAT; CDR2 reads FQNNGV. V lost 1 base, J lost 1 base, and 10 bases lay in between. The CDR3 is made up of 15 amino acids. The variable domain in full, with the rest retrieved from reference TRBV11-2 and TRBJ2-5, is EAGVAQSPRYKIIEKRQSVAFWCNPISGHATLYWYQQILGQGPKLLIQFQNNGVVDDSQLPKDRFSAERLKGVDSTLKIQPAKLEDSAVYLCASSLVGGAQETQYFGPGTRLLVL.

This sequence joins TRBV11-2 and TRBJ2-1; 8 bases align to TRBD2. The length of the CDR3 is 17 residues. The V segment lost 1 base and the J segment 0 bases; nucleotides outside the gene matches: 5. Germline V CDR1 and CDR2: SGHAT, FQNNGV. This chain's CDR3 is CASSLVGGRYSYNEQFF. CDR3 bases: TGTGCCAGCAGCTTAGTAGGCGGGAGGTACTCCTACAATGAGCAGTTCTTC.

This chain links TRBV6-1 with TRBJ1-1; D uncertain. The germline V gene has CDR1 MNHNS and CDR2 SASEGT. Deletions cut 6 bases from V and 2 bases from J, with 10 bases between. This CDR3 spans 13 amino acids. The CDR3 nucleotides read TGTGCCAGCAGACTCGACACTAACACTGAAGCTTTCTTT. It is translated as CASRLDTNTEAFF.

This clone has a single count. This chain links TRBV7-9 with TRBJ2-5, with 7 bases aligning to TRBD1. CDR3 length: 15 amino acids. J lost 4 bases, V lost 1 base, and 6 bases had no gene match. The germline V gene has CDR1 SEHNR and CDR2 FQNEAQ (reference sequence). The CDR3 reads CASSLGTGVGETQYF. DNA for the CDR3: TGTGCCAGCAGCTTAGGAACAGGGGTAGGAGAGACCCAGTACTTC.

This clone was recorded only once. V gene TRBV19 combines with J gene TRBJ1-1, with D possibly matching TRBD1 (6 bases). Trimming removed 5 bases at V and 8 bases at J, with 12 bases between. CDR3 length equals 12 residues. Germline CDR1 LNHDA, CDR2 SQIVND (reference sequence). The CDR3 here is CASSVGQSEAFF. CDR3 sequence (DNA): TGTGCCAGTAGTGTTGGACAGAGCGAAGCTTTCTTT.

The CDR3: CASSQDREGGSYEQYF. CDR3 sequence (DNA): TGCGCCAGCAGCCAAGATCGGGAAGGCGGGTCCTACGAGCAGTACTTC. The chain links TRBV4-1 to TRBJ2-7; TRBD2 might be the D (5 bases). V was shortened by 0 bases and J by 1 base, with 13 bases between the two germline ends. The V gene's germline CDR1 is MGHRA and CDR2 YSYEKL. The CDR3 sequence is 16 residues long.

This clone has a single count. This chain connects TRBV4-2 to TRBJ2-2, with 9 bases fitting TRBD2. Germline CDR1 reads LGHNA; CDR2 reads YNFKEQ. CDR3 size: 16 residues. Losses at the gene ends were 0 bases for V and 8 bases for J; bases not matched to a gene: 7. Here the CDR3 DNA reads TGTGCCAGCAGCCAAGATCCTAGCGGGATTACTGGGGAGCTGTTTTTT. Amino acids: CASSQDPSGITGELFF.

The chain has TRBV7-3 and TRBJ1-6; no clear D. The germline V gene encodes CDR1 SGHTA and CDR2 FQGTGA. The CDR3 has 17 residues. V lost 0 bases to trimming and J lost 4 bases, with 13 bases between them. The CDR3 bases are TGTGCCAGCAGCTTAACGGGGAGGGATCAATATAATTCACCCCTCCACTTT. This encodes CASSLTGRDQYNSPLHF.